This TCR beta chain originates from a study of technical replicates of blood from a few donors. There are 11 residues in the CDR3. The ends were cut back, 11 bases at V and 4 bases at J, with 9 bases in the middle. Germline CDR1 is MNHNS and CDR2 is SASEGT. This table comes from immunoSEQ multiplex PCR, and its TCRdb copy is limited to in-frame clones, with some not included. The table has over 90,000 clones, roughly 96% seen once. The chain recombines TRBV6-1 with TRBJ2-1; tentatively, D is TRBD2 (6 bases). This clonotype was sampled from a human donor in good health. The sequenced material came from T cells isolated from PBMCs. The DNA for the CDR3 is TGTGCCGGCGGGGCTTACAATGAGCAGTTCTTC. It codes for CAGGAYNEQFF.